Included here is one T cell receptor beta chain sequence, with context. Its specificity is not known. TCRdb re-called the 5' RACE reads through MiXCR, storing one row per CDR3 protein. The sample consists of fewer than 150,000 distinct CDR3 sequences, 13% to 15% of them appearing once. This specimen comes from a study of T-cell memory formation after mild COVID-19. The ends were cut back, 2 bases at V and 11 bases at J, with 8 bases in the middle. The length of the CDR3 is 11 residues. General study points: Several responding clones turned up in pre-infection memory, indicating that cross-reactive memory may have taken part. Clones that shrank (day 15 to 85) were balanced CD4/CD8, whereas later expanders leaned CD4+.

The clonotype comes from an adult woman who had mild COVID-19 (a few samples of this study predate the infection). Cell type and time point are not known. The sequenced sample consisted of PBMCs or a T cell subset sorted from them (not recorded which). The chain employs TRBV12-3 or TRBV12-4 and TRBJ2-3, with D unclear. CDR3 bases: TGTGCCAGCAGTTTACAGACCCTGCAGTATTTT. Its protein is CASSLQTLQYF.